This TCR beta chain was recorded in a study of control samples from healthy donors and cancer patients. Libraries were prepared by immunoSEQ multiplex PCR; TCRdb keeps only in-frame clonotypes and omits some of them. Of over 150,000 clones listed, about 94% were seen once; the top ten hold roughly 15%. The germline CDR1 and CDR2 sequences are SGHTA and FQGNSA. The length of the CDR3 is 14 residues. V lost 7 bases and J lost 0, with 12 bases in between. The sequence came from a man aged 55-75 years with colorectal cancer. The chain combines TRBV7-2 with TRBJ1-1; weak D call: TRBD1 (5 bases). The sequencing input was PBMCs. CDR3 DNA sequence: TGTGCCAGCATGCCGTGGGGGATGAACACTGAAGCTTTCTTT. It codes for CASMPWGMNTEAFF.